These 18 T cell receptor beta chains originate from one sample sequenced in a study of T cells in localized non-small cell lung cancer. Data came from immunoSEQ multiplex PCR; TCRdb stores just in-frame clones and leaves some out. The repertoire has tens of thousands of clones, roughly 86% of them found once; the top ten carry roughly 15%. The specimen comprised peripheral blood, sampled before any cancer treatment. These receptors all stem from a man aged 35 to 69 with stage I squamous cell lung carcinoma.

This clone is a singleton in its sample. The chain couples TRBV28 to TRBJ1-2; 10 bases agree with TRBD1. The CDR3 consists of 16 residues. J lost 5 bases, V lost 3 bases, and 9 bases had no gene match. Germline lookup yields CDR1 MDHEN and CDR2 SYDVKM. CDR3 loop: CASSFDRGRPLYGYTF. The CDR3 DNA reads TGTGCCAGCAGTTTCGACAGGGGGCGCCCATTATATGGCTACACCTTC.

The CDR3 spells CASSTMTVQETQYF. The CDR3 DNA reads TGTGCCAGCAGCACCATGACGGTACAAGAGACCCAGTACTTC. This chain uses TRBV7-2 with TRBJ2-5; no clear D. This CDR3 is 14 amino acids long. The V gene's germline CDR1 is SGHTA and CDR2 FQGNSA. Deletions cut 5 bases from V and 2 bases from J, with 12 bases between.

V usage is TRBV7-6 and J usage is TRBJ2-2, with TRBD1 matching 7 bases. CDR1 and CDR2 from the germline V gene are SGHVS and FNYEAQ. The CDR3 extends over 16 amino acids. V was clipped by 5 bases and J by 5 bases; unmatched bases: 11. The CDR3 DNA reads TGTGCCAGCAGCCCGACAGGGATGTTTAGGACCGGGGAGCTGTTTTTT. Translated: CASSPTGMFRTGELFF. Full variable domain (remainder filled in from reference TRBV7-6 and TRBJ2-2): GAGVSQSPRYKVTKRGQDVALRCDPISGHVSLYWYRQALGQGPEFLTYFNYEAQQDKSGLPNDRFSAERPEGSISTLTIQRTEQRDSAMYRCASSPTGMFRTGELFFGEGSRLTVL.

The J gene is TRBJ2-1, the V gene TRBV7-2; D may be TRBD1 or TRBD2 (6 bases each). This CDR3 is built from 17 residues. CDR1 SGHTA and CDR2 FQGNSA come from the germline V gene. With 2 bases removed from V and 12 bases from J, the gap between germline ends came to 26 bases. DNA for the CDR3: TGTGCCAGCAGCTTATGGGGGTCCGGGGGCCGGAATCGTGGGCAGTTCTTC. Its protein is CASSLWGSGGRNRGQFF.

This chain links TRBV4-1 with TRBJ1-5; D is unclear. CDR3 length: 14 amino acids. Germline loops: CDR1 MGHRA, CDR2 YSYEKL. V lost 1 base and J 6 bases, leaving 10 bases between the germline ends. CDR3 DNA: TGCGCCAGCAGCCAAGCCCCCGGGAGTCAGCCCCAGCATTTT. Residues: CASSQAPGSQPQHF.

The genes are TRBV6-6 and TRBJ2-1; a possible D gene is TRBD1 (6 bases). From germline, CDR1 is MNHNY and CDR2 SVGAGI (reference sequence). This CDR3 has 14 residues. Trimming shortened V by 0 bases and J by 5 bases, and 8 bases separated the two germline ends. The CDR3 spells CASSYSDRNNEQFF. Here the CDR3 DNA reads TGTGCCAGCAGTTACTCTGACAGGAACAATGAGCAGTTCTTC.

The rearrangement links TRBV5-6 to TRBJ1-6; 8 bases map to TRBD1. Germline CDR1 is SGHDT and CDR2 is YYEEEE. This CDR3 region has 14 residues. With V trimmed by 4 bases and J by 7 bases, 4 bases remained unmatched. The CDR3 DNA is TGTGCCAGCAGCCCTAGGACAGGGAATTCACCCCTCCACTTT. Translating gives CASSPRTGNSPLHF.

The chain uses TRBV5-4 and TRBJ2-7; the D gene is possibly TRBD1 (6 bases). Germline CDR1 SGHNT, CDR2 YYREEE (reference sequence). V was pared by 0 bases and J by 6 bases, with 13 bases between. This CDR3 comprises 14 residues. Here the CDR3 reads CASSLGLGGAEQYF. For the CDR3, the DNA is TGTGCCAGCAGCTTGGGTCTAGGGGGAGCCGAGCAGTACTTC.

The chain has TRBV18 and TRBJ2-5; D is unresolved. CDR1 is KGHSH, CDR2 LQKENI, per germline. This CDR3 has 13 amino acids. V lost 3 bases, J lost 2 bases, and 7 bases lay in between. The CDR3 reads CASSPGPQETQYF. As DNA, the CDR3 is TGTGCCAGCTCACCGGGTCCTCAAGAGACCCAGTACTTC.

This clone was detected once. The chain joins TRBV5-1 to TRBJ2-2, with TRBD2 as a possible D gene (5 bases). With 0 bases removed from V and 5 bases from J, the gap between germline ends came to 14 bases. The CDR3 sequence is 16 residues long. The germline V gene encodes CDR1 SGHRS and CDR2 YFSETQ. The CDR3 spells CASSLAASGVTGELFF. As DNA, the CDR3 is TGCGCCAGCAGCTTGGCAGCCAGCGGAGTTACCGGGGAGCTGTTTTTT.

The chain has TRBV18 and TRBJ2-7; D perhaps matches TRBD1 (5 bases). The germline gives CDR1 KGHSH, CDR2 LQKENI. Trimming removed 4 bases at V and 6 bases at J, with 19 bases between. The CDR3 spans 15 residues. This CDR3 is CASSLNQDTRTEQYF. CDR3 coding DNA: TGTGCCAGCTCACTAAACCAGGACACCCGCACCGAGCAGTACTTC.

This chain uses TRBV10-3 with TRBJ1-2; TRBD1 agrees at 7 bases. The CDR3 covers 13 residues. CDR1 is ENHRY and CDR2 is SYGVKD in the germline V gene. Losses at the gene ends were 6 bases for V and 6 bases for J; bases not matched to a gene: 7. CDR3 coding DNA: TGTGCCATCAGGGGGACAGACGTAAATGGCTACACCTTC. Translating gives CAIRGTDVNGYTF.

The chain carries TRBV5-8 and TRBJ1-2; D gene uncertain. CDR1 and CDR2 (germline): SGHTS, YDEGEE. The V end lost 0 bases, the J end lost 7 bases, and 10 bases lay between the germline ends. The CDR3 consists of 13 residues. The CDR3 DNA is TGTGCCAGCAGCTTGGAAAGGGTGGGTGGCTACACCTTC. Translated: CASSLERVGGYTF.

This clone was seen once. The rearrangement links TRBV5-8 to TRBJ1-6; 7 nucleotides line up with TRBD1. This CDR3 has 14 residues. J gave up 10 bases and V 4 bases, and 8 bases lay outside the gene matches. Germline-derived CDR1 and CDR2 are SGHTS and YDEGEE. This CDR3 is CASSRKGADSPLHF. CDR3 bases: TGTGCCAGCAGCCGCAAGGGGGCAGACTCACCCCTCCACTTT.

The chain has TRBV7-2 and TRBJ2-2, with 8 bases aligning to TRBD1. The V gene end was trimmed by 7 bases and the J gene end by 6 bases; junction bases not matched to a gene: 13. The CDR3 has 16 amino acids. Germline V gene sequence: CDR1 SGHTA, CDR2 FQGNSA. CDR3 in DNA: TGTGCCAGCACCCCACCAGGGGGCCCTCGGGCCGGGGAGCTGTTTTTT. Amino acid sequence: CASTPPGGPRAGELFF.

The chain recombines TRBV25-1 with TRBJ1-2; TRBD1 might be the D (5 bases). Trimming removed 5 bases at V and 5 bases at J, with 15 bases between. This CDR3 is built from 14 residues. Germline CDR1 MGHDK, CDR2 SYGVNS. The CDR3 here is CASSNHQGRYGYTF. CDR3 DNA: TGTGCCAGCAGTAATCATCAGGGAAGATATGGCTACACCTTC.

V gene TRBV4-1 combines with J gene TRBJ1-1; TRBD1 matches at 8 bases. The CDR3 covers 18 residues. Germline V gene sequence: CDR1 MGHRA, CDR2 YSYEKL. The J segment lost 4 bases and the V segment lost 2 bases, leaving 15 bases of the junction unmatched. The CDR3 DNA reads TGCGCCAGCAGCCAACTCACTGTCCTCAGGGGGCCAGGCACTGAAGCTTTCTTT. Its protein is CASSQLTVLRGPGTEAFF.

This clone showed up just once. The chain employs TRBV15 and TRBJ2-7; D possibly corresponds to TRBD1 (5 bases). Trimming took 2 bases from V and 0 from J, leaving 8 bases between them. Germline-derived CDR1 and CDR2 are LNHNV and YYDKDF (reference sequence). The CDR3 contains 14 residues. The CDR3 sequence is CATSRRGLSYEQYF. As DNA, the CDR3 is TGTGCCACCAGCAGAAGGGGCCTCTCCTACGAGCAGTACTTC.